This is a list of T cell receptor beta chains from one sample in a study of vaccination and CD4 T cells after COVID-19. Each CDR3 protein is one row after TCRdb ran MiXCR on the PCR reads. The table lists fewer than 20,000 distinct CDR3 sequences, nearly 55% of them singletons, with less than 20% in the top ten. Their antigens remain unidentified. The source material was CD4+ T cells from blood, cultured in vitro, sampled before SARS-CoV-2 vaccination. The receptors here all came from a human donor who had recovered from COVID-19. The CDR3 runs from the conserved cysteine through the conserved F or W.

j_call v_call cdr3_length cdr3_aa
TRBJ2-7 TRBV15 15 CATSRDLGQSYEQYF
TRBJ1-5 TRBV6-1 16 CASSEAPGHSNQPQHF
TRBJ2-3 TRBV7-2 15 CASRPSGRRGDTQYF
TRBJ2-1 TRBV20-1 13 CSASRTSGSLQFF
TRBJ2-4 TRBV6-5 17 CASSYIAGVIAKNIQYF
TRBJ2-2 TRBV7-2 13 CASSLMNTGELFF
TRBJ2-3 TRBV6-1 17 CASSERLAGLSTDTQYF
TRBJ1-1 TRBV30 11 CAWSRTRGAFF
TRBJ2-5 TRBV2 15 CASSGLAGGEETQYF
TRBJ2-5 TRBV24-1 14 CATSDSNRVETQYF
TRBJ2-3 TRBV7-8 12 CASSLYTDTQYF
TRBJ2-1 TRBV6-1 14 CASGYRGRADEQFF
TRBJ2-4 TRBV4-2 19 CASSQGGQESSLAKNIQYF